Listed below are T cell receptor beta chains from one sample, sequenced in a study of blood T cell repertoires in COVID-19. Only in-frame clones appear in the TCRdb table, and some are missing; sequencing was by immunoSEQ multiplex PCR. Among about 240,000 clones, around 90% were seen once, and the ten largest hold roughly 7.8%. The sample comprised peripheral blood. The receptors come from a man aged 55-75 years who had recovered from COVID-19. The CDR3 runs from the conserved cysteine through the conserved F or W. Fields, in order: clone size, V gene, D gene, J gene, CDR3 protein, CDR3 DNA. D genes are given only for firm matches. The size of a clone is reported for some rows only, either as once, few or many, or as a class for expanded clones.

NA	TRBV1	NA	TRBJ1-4	CTSSYGTNEKLFF	TGCACCAGCAGTTACGGTACTAATGAAAAACTGTTTTTT
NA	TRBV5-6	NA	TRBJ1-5	CASSFGGHQPQHF	TGTGCCAGCAGCTTCGGCGGTCATCAGCCCCAGCATTTT
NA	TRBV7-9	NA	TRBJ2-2	CASSTDARGTGELFF	TGTGCCAGCAGCACTGACGCCAGGGGTACCGGGGAGCTGTTTTTT
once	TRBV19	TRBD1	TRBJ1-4	CASSIGQGKEKLFF	TGTGCCAGTAGTATAGGACAGGGGAAGGAAAAACTGTTTTTT
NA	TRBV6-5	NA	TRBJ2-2	CASTSWASNTGELFF	TGTGCCAGCACTTCCTGGGCGTCGAACACCGGGGAGCTGTTTTTT
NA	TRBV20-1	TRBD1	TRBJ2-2	CSASHSGGLSGELFF	TGCAGTGCTAGTCATTCAGGGGGCTTAAGCGGGGAGCTGTTTTTT
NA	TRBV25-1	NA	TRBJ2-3	CASSDYPSTDTQYF	TGTGCCAGCAGTGACTACCCGAGCACAGATACGCAGTATTTT
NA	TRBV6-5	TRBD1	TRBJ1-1	CASRPDRGFEAFF	TGTGCCAGCAGACCTGACAGGGGCTTTGAAGCTTTCTTT
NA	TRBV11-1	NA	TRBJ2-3	CASSPGPTSGDTQYF	TGTGCCAGCAGCCCTGGGCCTACCTCTGGAGATACGCAGTATTTT
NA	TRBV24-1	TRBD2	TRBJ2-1	CATSWAGGRNEQFF	TGTGCCACCAGTTGGGCGGGGGGGCGCAATGAGCAGTTCTTC
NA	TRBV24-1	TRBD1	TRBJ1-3	CATSDLGGGYGNTIYF	TGTGCCACCAGTGATTTGGGAGGGGGCTATGGAAACACCATATATTTT
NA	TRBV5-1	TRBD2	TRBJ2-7	CASSYGLAGGGEQYF	TGCGCCAGCAGCTACGGACTAGCGGGGGGTGGCGAGCAGTACTTC
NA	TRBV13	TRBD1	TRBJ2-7	CASSLVTGGEEYEQYF	TGTGCCAGCAGCTTAGTAACAGGGGGCGAAGAATACGAGCAGTACTTC
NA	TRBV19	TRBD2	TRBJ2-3	CASSPIAGARTDTQYF	TGTGCCAGTAGTCCAATAGCGGGGGCCCGCACAGATACGCAGTATTTT
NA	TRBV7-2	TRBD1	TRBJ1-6	CASSLAGTATMWPLHF	TGTGCCAGCAGCTTAGCCGGGACAGCAACAATGTGGCCCCTCCACTTT
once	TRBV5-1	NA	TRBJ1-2	CASGVVAGINYGYTF	TGCGCCAGCGGTGTGGTGGCAGGGATTAACTATGGCTACACCTTC
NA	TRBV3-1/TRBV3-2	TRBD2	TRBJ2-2	CASSPSGGRTGELFF	TGTGCCAGCAGCCCGAGCGGGGGGCGAACCGGGGAGCTGTTTTTT
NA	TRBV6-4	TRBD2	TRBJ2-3	CASSPAAGGHTDTQYF	TGTGCCAGCAGCCCCGCGGCGGGGGGACACACAGATACGCAGTATTTT
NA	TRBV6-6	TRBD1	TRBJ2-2	CASSLKDRAHPPNTGELFF	TGTGCCAGCAGTCTAAAGGACAGGGCCCACCCCCCGAACACCGGGGAGCTGTTTTTT
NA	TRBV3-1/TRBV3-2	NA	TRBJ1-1	CASSARTSGDTEAFF	TGTGCCAGCAGCGCCCGGACGTCCGGGGACACTGAAGCTTTCTTT
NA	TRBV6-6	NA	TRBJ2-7	CASSSAYEQYF	TGTGCCAGCAGTTCCGCCTACGAGCAGTACTTC
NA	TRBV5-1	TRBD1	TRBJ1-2	CASRQGSYGYTF	TGCGCCAGCCGACAGGGTAGCTATGGCTACACCTTC
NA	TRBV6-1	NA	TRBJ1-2	CASSDRNYGYTF	TGTGCCAGCAGTGACCGGAACTATGGCTACACCTTC
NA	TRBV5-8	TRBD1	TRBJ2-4	CASCIGLRQGAKNIQYF	TGTGCCAGCTGTATCGGCCTACGACAGGGGGCCAAAAACATTCAGTACTTC
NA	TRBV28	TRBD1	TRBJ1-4	CASSLGRDRGLSNEKLFF	TGTGCCAGCAGTTTAGGCCGGGACAGGGGGCTATCTAATGAAAAACTGTTTTTT
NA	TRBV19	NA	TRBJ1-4	CASSTRGGMEKLFF	TGTGCCAGTAGTACCCGCGGAGGGATGGAAAAACTGTTTTTT
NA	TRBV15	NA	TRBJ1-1	CATSRDGRMNTEAFF	TGTGCCACCAGCAGAGATGGCAGGATGAACACTGAAGCTTTCTTT
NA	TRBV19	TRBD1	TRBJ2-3	CASSIRTGGTDTQYF	TGTGCCAGTAGTATCCGGACAGGGGGGACAGATACGCAGTATTTT
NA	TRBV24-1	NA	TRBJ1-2	CATSVGRQYGYTF	TGTGCCACCAGTGTCGGCAGACAGTATGGCTACACCTTC
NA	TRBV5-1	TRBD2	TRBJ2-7	CASSLTGLALYEQYF	TGCGCCAGCAGCTTAACGGGACTAGCGCTGTACGAGCAGTACTTC
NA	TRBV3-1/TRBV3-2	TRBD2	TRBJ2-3	CASSPSGGADTQYF	TGTGCCAGCAGTCCTAGCGGGGGGGCAGATACGCAGTATTTT
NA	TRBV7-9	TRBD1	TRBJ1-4	CASSDWVGRGEEKLFF	TGTGCCAGCAGCGACTGGGTGGGCAGGGGGGAAGAAAAACTGTTTTTT
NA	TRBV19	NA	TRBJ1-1	CASRRTGLLGTEAFF	TGTGCCAGTAGAAGGACGGGACTGCTCGGGACTGAAGCTTTCTTT
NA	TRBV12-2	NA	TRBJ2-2	CASRRGLAGPSRTGELFF	TGTGCAAGTCGCCGGGGGCTAGCGGGGCCCTCACGAACCGGGGAGCTGTTTTTT
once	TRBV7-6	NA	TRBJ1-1	CASSLDFPGRRTEAFF	TGTGCCAGCAGCTTAGATTTTCCAGGGCGAAGGACTGAAGCTTTCTTT
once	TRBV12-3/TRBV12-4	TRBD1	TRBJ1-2	CASNRGQPYGYTF	TGTGCCAGCAACAGGGGACAGCCCTATGGCTACACCTTC
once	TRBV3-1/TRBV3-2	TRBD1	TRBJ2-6	CASSQQGAGANVLTF	TGTGCCAGCAGCCAGCAGGGGGCCGGGGCCAACGTCCTGACTTTC
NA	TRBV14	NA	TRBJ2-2	CASSQVLGTAGELFF	TGTGCCAGCAGCCAAGTACTGGGCACGGCCGGGGAGCTGTTTTTT
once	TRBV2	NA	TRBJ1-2	CASSERGPNYGYTF	TGTGCCAGCAGTGAAAGGGGTCCAAACTATGGCTACACCTTC
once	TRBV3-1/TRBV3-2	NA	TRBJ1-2	CASSRRQGGGHGYTF	TGTGCCAGCAGCCGAAGGCAGGGAGGAGGGCATGGCTACACCTTC
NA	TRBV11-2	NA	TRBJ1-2	CASSSVVPGYGYTF	TGTGCCAGCAGCTCCGTAGTGCCGGGCTATGGCTACACCTTC
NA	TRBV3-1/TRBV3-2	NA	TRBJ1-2	CASSPYGIALYGYTF	TGTGCCAGCAGCCCCTACGGAATAGCCCTTTATGGCTACACCTTC
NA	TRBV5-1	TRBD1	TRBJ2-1	CASSFGTGSANEQFF	TGCGCCAGCAGCTTCGGGACAGGGTCCGCCAATGAGCAGTTCTTC
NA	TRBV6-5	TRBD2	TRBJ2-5	CASSRLAGEQETQYF	TGTGCCAGCAGTAGACTAGCGGGGGAACAAGAGACCCAGTACTTC
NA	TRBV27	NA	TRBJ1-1	CASSFRVGGNTEAFF	TGTGCCAGCAGTTTTCGGGTCGGCGGGAACACTGAAGCTTTCTTT
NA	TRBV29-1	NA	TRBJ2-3	CSVQKNTDTQYF	TGCAGCGTTCAGAAGAACACAGATACGCAGTATTTT
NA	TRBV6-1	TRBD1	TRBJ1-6	CASSEGTGNSPLHF	TGTGCCAGCAGTGAAGGGACAGGGAATTCACCCCTCCACTTT
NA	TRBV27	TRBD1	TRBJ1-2	CASSTRRQGLHGYTF	TGTGCCAGCAGTACGCGCCGACAGGGATTGCATGGCTACACCTTC
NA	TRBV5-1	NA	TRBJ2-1	CASSLSLGNGDNEQFF	TGCGCCAGCAGCTTGTCTCTTGGTAACGGGGACAATGAGCAGTTCTTC
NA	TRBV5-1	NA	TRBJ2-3	CASSFLTNPADTQYF	TGCGCCAGCAGCTTCTTGACAAATCCTGCAGATACGCAGTATTTT
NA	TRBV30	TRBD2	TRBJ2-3	CAWSVGLAGVRDTQYF	TGTGCCTGGAGTGTCGGACTAGCGGGGGTTCGGGATACGCAGTATTTT
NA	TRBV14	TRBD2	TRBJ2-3	CASSQGGLAGTDTQYF	TGTGCCAGCAGCCAAGGGGGACTAGCGGGCACAGATACGCAGTATTTT
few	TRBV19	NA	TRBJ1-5	CASSTPGIPQHF	TGTGCCAGTAGTACCCCGGGAATCCCCCAGCATTTT
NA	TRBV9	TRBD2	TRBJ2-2	CASSVVAGGPGTGELFF	TGTGCCAGCAGCGTAGTAGCGGGGGGGCCGGGAACCGGGGAGCTGTTTTTT
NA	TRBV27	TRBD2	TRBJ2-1	CASSPSGRGENYNEQFF	TGTGCCAGCAGCCCCAGTGGGCGGGGGGAAAACTACAATGAGCAGTTCTTC
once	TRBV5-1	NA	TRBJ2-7	CASSRARGTYEQYF	TGCGCCAGCAGTCGGGCGCGGGGAACTTACGAGCAGTACTTC
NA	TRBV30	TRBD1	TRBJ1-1	CAWSQPDREWRTEAFF	TGTGCCTGGAGTCAACCGGACAGGGAGTGGCGCACTGAAGCTTTCTTT
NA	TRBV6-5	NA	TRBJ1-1	CATDSDKNTEAFF	TGTGCCACAGATTCAGACAAGAACACTGAAGCTTTCTTT
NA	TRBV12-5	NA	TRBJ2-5	CASGPPAPGRETQYF	TGTGCTAGTGGTCCCCCCGCGCCAGGAAGGGAGACCCAGTACTTC